This paragraph covers one T cell receptor (beta chain) sequence. Patients in Seattle were enrolled during active infection, then followed longitudinally. Profiling relied on immunoSEQ multiplex PCR, and the TCRdb table lists in-frame clones only, not all of them. The repertoire holds 25,000 to 35,000 clones, nearly 90% seen once, with 7.9% in the top ten. The entry originates in a study of blood T cell repertoires in COVID-19. Across the whole study: Both acute and convalescent COVID-19 samples were obtained from the United States, Italy and Spain. Nucleic acid was either cDNA or gDNA, and it came from T cells, B-cell-depleted T cells, or PBMCs.

Germline-derived CDR1 and CDR2 are MNHEY and SVGAGI. V was cut by 6 bases and J by 4 bases, with 10 bases left in between. CDR3 length: 13 residues. Sequencing was carried out using peripheral blood. The rearrangement links TRBV6-5 to TRBJ1-3, with TRBD1 as a possible D gene (5 bases). The origin of this receptor is a man in his sixties with COVID-19, enrolled during active disease. CDR3 in amino acids: CASSRTRGNTIYF. CDR3 DNA: TGTGCCAGCAGCAGGACAAGAGGAAACACCATATATTTT.